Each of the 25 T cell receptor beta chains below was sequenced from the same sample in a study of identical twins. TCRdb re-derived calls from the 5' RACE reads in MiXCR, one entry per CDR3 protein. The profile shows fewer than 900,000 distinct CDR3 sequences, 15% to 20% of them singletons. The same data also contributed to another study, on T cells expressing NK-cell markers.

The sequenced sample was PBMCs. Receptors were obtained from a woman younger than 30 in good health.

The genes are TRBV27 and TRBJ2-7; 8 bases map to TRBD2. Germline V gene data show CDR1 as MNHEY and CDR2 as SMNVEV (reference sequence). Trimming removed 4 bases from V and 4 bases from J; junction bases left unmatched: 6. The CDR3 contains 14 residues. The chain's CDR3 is CASSSGLARYEQYF. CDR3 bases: TGTGCCAGCAGTTCCGGACTAGCCAGGTACGAGCAGTACTTC.

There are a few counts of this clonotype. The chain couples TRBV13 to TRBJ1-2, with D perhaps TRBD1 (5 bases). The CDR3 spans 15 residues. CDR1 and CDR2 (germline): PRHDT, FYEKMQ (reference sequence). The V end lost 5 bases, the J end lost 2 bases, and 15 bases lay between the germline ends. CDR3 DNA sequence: TGTGCCAGCAGCCCCGACAGTCTTTGGAACTATGGCTACACCTTC. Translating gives CASSPDSLWNYGYTF.

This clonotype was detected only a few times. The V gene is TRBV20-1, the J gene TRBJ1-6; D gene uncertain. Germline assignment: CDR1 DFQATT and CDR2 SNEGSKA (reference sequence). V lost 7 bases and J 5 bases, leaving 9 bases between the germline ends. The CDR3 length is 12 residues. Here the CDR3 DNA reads TGCAGTGTCTCCGCGAATAATTCACCCCTCCACTTT. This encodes CSVSANNSPLHF.

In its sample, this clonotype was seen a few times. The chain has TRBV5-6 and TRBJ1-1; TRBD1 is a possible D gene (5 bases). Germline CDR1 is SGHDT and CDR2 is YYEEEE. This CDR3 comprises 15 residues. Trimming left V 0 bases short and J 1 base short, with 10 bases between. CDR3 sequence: CASSLGGGTNTEAFF. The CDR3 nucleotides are TGTGCCAGCAGCTTGGGTGGGGGAACGAACACTGAAGCTTTCTTT.

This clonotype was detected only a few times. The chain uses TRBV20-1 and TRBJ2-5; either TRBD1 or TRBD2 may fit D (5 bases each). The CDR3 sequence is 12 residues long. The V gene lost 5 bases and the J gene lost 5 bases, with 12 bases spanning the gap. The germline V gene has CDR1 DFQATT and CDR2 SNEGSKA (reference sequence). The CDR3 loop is CSALGDRETQYF. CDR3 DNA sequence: TGCAGTGCTTTGGGGGACCGGGAGACCCAGTACTTC.

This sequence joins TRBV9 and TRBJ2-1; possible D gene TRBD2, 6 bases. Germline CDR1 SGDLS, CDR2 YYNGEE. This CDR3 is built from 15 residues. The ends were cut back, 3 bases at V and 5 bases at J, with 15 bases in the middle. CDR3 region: CASSAGGTVNNEQFF. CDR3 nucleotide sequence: TGTGCCAGCAGCGCGGGCGGGACGGTTAACAATGAGCAGTTCTTC. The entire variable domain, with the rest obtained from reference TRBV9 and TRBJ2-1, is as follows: DSGVTQTPKHLITATGQRVTLRCSPRSGDLSVYWYQQSLDQGLQFLIQYYNGEERAKGNILERFSAQQFPDLHSELNLSSLELGDSALYFCASSAGGTVNNEQFFGPGTRLTVL.

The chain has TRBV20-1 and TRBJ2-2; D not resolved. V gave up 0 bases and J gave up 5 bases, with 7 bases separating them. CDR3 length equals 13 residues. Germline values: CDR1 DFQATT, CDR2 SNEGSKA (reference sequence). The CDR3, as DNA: TGCAGTGCTAGAGATGTTTCAACCGGGGAGCTGTTTTTT. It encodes CSARDVSTGELFF.

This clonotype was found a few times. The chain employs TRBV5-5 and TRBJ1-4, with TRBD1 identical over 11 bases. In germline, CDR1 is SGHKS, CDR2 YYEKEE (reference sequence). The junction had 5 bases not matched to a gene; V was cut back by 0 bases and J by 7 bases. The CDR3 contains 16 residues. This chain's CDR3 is CASSLGDRGIREKLFF. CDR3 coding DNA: TGTGCCAGCAGCTTGGGGGACAGGGGGATCCGTGAAAAACTGTTTTTT. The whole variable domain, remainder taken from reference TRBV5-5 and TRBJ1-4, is DAGVTQSPTHLIKTRGQQVTLRCSPISGHKSVSWYQQVLGQGPQFIFQYYEKEERGRGNFPDRFSARQFPNYSSELNVNALLLGDSALYLCASSLGDRGIREKLFFGSGTQLSVL.

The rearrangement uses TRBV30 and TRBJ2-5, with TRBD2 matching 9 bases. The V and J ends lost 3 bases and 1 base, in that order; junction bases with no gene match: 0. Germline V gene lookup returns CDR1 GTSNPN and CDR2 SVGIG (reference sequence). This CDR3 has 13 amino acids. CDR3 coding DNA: TGTGCCTGGAGGACTAGCGGCCAAGAGACCCAGTACTTC. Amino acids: CAWRTSGQETQYF.

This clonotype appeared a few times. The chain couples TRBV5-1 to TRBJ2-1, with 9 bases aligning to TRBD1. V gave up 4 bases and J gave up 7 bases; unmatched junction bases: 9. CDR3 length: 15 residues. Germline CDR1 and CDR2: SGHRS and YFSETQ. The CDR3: CASSPTTGTGNEQFF. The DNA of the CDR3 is TGCGCCAGCAGCCCAACGACAGGGACAGGGAATGAGCAGTTCTTC.

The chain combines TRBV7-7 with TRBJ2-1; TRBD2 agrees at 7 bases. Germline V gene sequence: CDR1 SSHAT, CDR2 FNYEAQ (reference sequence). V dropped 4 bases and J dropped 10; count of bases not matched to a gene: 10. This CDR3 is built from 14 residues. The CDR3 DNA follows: TGTGCCAGCAGCTCGGGACTACACTTAGGGGAGCAGTTCTTC. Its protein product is CASSSGLHLGEQFF.

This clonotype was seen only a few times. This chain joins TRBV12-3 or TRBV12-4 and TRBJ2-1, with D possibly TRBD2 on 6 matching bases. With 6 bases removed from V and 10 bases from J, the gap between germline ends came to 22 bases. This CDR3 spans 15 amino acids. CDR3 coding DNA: TGTGCCAGCAGCCCCCTCGCAGGGACTCGCGGAGAGCAGTTCTTC. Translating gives CASSPLAGTRGEQFF.

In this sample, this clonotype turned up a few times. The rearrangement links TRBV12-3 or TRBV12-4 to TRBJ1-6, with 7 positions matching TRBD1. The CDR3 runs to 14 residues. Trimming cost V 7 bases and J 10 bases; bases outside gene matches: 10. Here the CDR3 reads CASNRGQVGSPLHF. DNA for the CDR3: TGTGCCAGCAATAGAGGACAGGTCGGATCACCCCTCCACTTT.

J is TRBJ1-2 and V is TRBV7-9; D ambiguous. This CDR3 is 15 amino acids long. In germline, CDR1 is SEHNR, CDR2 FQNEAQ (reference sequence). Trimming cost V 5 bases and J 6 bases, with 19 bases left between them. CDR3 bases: TGTGCCAGCAGCCCAGATGTAGGAGGGCTGGATGGCTACACCTTC. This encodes CASSPDVGGLDGYTF. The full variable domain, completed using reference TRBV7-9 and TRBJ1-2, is DTGVSQNPRHKITKRGQNVTFRCDPISEHNRLYWYRQTLGQGPEFLTYFQNEAQLEKSRLLSDRFSAERPKGSFSTLEIQRTEQGDSAMYLCASSPDVGGLDGYTFGSGTRLTVV.

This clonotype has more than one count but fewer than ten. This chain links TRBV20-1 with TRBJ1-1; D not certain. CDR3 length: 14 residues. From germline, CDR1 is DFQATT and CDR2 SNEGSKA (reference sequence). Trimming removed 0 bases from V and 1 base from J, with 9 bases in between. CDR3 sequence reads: CSAREPGTNTEAFF. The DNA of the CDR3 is TGCAGTGCTAGAGAACCAGGTACGAACACTGAAGCTTTCTTT.

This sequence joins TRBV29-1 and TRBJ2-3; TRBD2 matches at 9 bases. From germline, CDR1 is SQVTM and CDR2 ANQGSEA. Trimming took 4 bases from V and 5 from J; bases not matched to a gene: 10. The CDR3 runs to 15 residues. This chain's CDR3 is CSVVLAGRGIDTQYF. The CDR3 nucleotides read TGCAGCGTTGTCCTAGCGGGGAGAGGGATAGATACGCAGTATTTT.

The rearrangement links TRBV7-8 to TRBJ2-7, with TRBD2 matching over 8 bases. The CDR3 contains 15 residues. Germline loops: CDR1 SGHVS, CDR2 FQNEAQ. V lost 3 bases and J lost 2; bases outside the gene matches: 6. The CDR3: CASSFGVAGTYEQYF. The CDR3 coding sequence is TGTGCCAGCAGCTTCGGGGTAGCGGGGACCTACGAGCAGTACTTC.

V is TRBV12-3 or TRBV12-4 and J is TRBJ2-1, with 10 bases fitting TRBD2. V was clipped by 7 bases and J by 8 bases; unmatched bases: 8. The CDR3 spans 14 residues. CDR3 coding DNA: TGTGCCAGCATAGCGGGAGGTGTAACGGATGAGCAGTTCTTC. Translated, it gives CASIAGGVTDEQFF.

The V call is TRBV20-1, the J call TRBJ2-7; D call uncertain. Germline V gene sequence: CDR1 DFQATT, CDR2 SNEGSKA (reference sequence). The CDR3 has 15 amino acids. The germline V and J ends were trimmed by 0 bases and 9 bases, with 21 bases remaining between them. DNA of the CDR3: TGCAGTGCTAGAGATGGTGGCATCCGCGAATGGGGGCAGTACTTC. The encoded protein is CSARDGGIREWGQYF.

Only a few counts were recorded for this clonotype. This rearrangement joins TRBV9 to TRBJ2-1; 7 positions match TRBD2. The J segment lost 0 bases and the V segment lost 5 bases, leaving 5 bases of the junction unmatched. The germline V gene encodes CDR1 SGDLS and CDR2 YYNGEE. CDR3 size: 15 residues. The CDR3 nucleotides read TGTGCCAGCAGTGCCGGGACTACCTCCTACAATGAGCAGTTCTTC. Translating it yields CASSAGTTSYNEQFF.

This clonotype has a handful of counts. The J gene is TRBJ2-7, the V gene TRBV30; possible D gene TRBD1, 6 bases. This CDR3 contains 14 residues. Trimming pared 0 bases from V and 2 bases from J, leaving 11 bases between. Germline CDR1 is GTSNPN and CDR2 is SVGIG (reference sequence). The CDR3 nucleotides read TGTGCCTGGAGTGTGGGGGCCCTCACCTACGAGCAGTACTTC. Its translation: CAWSVGALTYEQYF.

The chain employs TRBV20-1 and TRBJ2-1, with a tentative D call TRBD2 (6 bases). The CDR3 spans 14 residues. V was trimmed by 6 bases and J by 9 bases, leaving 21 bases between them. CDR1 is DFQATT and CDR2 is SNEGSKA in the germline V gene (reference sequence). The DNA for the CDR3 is TGCAGTGCCCCTGCTCCAGGGTTGGGGGGTGAGCAGTTCTTC. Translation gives CSAPAPGLGGEQFF.

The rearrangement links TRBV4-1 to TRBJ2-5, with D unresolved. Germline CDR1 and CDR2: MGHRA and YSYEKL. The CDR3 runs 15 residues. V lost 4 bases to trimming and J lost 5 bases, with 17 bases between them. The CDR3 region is CASSPMDESPETQYF. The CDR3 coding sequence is TGCGCCAGCAGCCCGATGGATGAAAGCCCCGAGACCCAGTACTTC.

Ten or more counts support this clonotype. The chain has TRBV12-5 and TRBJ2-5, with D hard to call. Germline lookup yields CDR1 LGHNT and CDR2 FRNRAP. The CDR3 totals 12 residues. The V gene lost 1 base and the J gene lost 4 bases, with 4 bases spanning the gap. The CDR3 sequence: CASGLGRETQYF. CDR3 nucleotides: TGTGCTAGTGGTTTGGGCCGAGAGACCCAGTACTTC. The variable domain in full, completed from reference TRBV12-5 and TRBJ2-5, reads DARVTQTPRHKVTEMGQEVTMRCQPILGHNTVFWYRQTMMQGLELLAYFRNRAPLDDSGMPKDRFSAEMPDATLATLKIQPSEPRDSAVYFCASGLGRETQYFGPGTRLLVL.

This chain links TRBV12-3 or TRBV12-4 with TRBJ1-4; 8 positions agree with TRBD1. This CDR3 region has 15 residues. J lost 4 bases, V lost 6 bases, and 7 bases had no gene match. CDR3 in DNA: TGTGCCAGCAGCCAAGGACAGGGACGTAATGAAAAACTGTTTTTT. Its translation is CASSQGQGRNEKLFF.